Below are 27 T cell receptor beta chains sequenced from a single sample in a study of T cell responses to AZD1222 COVID-19 vaccine. Measured with immunoSEQ multiplex PCR; TCRdb has only the in-frame clones, and not every one. The sample lists around 100,000 clones, 88% occurring once. The sequencing used peripheral blood, collected on day 0 of AZD1222 vaccination. The receptors come from an adult in good health.

Here the CDR3 reads CAISESEATRNIQYF. CDR3 DNA: TGTGCCATCAGTGAGTCAGAGGCTACTCGGAACATTCAGTACTTC. The rearrangement links TRBV10-3 to TRBJ2-4; D not resolved. Germline V gives CDR1 ENHRY, CDR2 SYGVKD. V lost 0 bases to trimming and J lost 7 bases, with 13 bases between them. This CDR3 is 15 amino acids long.

CDR3 nucleotide sequence: TGTGCCAGCAGCTCCGGGACAGGAATCTACGAGCAGTACTTC. This translates into CASSSGTGIYEQYF. The chain employs TRBV7-2 and TRBJ2-7; 8 bases line up with TRBD1. Trimming cost V 4 bases and J 3 bases; bases outside gene matches: 5. Germline CDR1 SGHTA, CDR2 FQGNSA. The CDR3 length is 14 residues.

This chain connects TRBV18 to TRBJ2-4, with D perhaps matching TRBD1 (6 bases). CDR3 length: 18 amino acids. Between the trimmed V and J ends, which lost 1 base and 7 bases, there was a span of 23 bases. CDR1 is KGHSH and CDR2 is LQKENI in the germline V gene. In DNA, the CDR3 is TGTGCCAGCTCACCACGTTCCATCACAGGGCTATCGAAGAACATTCAGTACTTC. The encoded protein is CASSPRSITGLSKNIQYF.

The chain combines TRBV5-1 with TRBJ2-3; no reliable D call. There are 13 residues in the CDR3. Germline CDR1 SGHRS, CDR2 YFSETQ. V gave up 6 bases and J gave up 2 bases, with 10 bases separating them. The CDR3 is CASTVSDTDTQYF. CDR3 bases: TGCGCCAGCACGGTCAGTGACACAGATACGCAGTATTTT.

The chain recombines TRBV11-3 with TRBJ2-1; D gene unclear. The CDR3 is made up of 18 amino acids. The V end lost 5 bases, the J end lost 0 bases, and 20 bases lay between the germline ends. Germline V gives CDR1 SGHNT, CDR2 YENEEA. The CDR3 protein is CASSPLEIDWSSYNEQFF. CDR3 nucleotide sequence: TGTGCCAGCAGCCCGCTCGAGATTGACTGGAGCTCCTACAATGAGCAGTTCTTC.

The chain recombines TRBV28 with TRBJ1-5, with D maybe TRBD1 (6 bases). Looked up from germline, CDR1 is MDHEN and CDR2 is SYDVKM. V lost 6 bases and J 7 bases, leaving 19 bases between the germline ends. The CDR3 contains 15 residues. Written as DNA, the CDR3 is TGTGCCAGCAGCCGATCTGGGGGGCTTGAGCAGCCCCAGCATTTT. It yields the protein CASSRSGGLEQPQHF.

This chain uses TRBV5-5 with TRBJ2-3; tentatively, D is TRBD1 (6 bases). The CDR3 contains 15 residues. Germline V lookup: CDR1 SGHKS, CDR2 YYEKEE (reference sequence). V shed 1 base and J shed 2 bases, with 11 bases lying between them. This chain's CDR3 is CASSLTGSDTDTQYF. The CDR3 nucleotides are TGTGCCAGCAGCTTGACAGGGTCAGACACAGATACGCAGTATTTT.

The chain joins TRBV7-9 to TRBJ1-2; no firm D call. Trimming took 4 bases from V and 4 from J, leaving 16 bases between them. The CDR3 length is 15 residues. From germline, CDR1 is SEHNR and CDR2 FQNEAQ (reference sequence). This CDR3 reads CASSSSPGVVYGYTF. In nucleotides, the CDR3 is TGTGCCAGCAGCTCGAGTCCCGGGGTGGTCTATGGCTACACCTTC. Looking up the rest from reference TRBV7-9 and TRBJ1-2 gives the full variable domain: DTGVSQNPRHKITKRGQNVTFRCDPISEHNRLYWYRQTLGQGPEFLTYFQNEAQLEKSRLLSDRFSAERPKGSFSTLEIQRTEQGDSAMYLCASSSSPGVVYGYTFGSGTRLTVV.

The V and J genes are TRBV12-3 or TRBV12-4 and TRBJ2-7; 8 nucleotides agree with TRBD1. The CDR3 is 13 residues long. V lost 5 bases, J lost 5 bases, and 5 bases stayed unmatched. Here the CDR3 reads CASSKAGGHEQYF. For the CDR3, the DNA is TGTGCCAGCAGTAAAGCAGGGGGCCACGAGCAGTACTTC.

This clone was observed a single time. The gene calls are TRBV20-1 and TRBJ2-5; 12 bases are a match to TRBD2. The CDR3 is made up of 15 amino acids. Trimming removed 3 bases from V and 4 bases from J; junction bases left unmatched: 6. Germline assignment: CDR1 DFQATT and CDR2 SNEGSKA (reference sequence). CDR3 sequence reads: CSASSSGRARETQYF. CDR3 DNA: TGCAGTGCTAGTTCTAGCGGGAGGGCAAGAGAGACCCAGTACTTC.

The V and J genes are TRBV7-9 and TRBJ1-4; 7 nucleotides agree with TRBD1. The J segment lost 8 bases and the V segment lost 5 bases, leaving 8 bases of the junction unmatched. The CDR3 spans 14 residues. Germline CDR1 is SEHNR and CDR2 is FQNEAQ (reference sequence). The CDR3 DNA is TGTGCCAGCAGCCTAAACAGGGGCAGGGAAAAACTGTTTTTT. Amino acids: CASSLNRGREKLFF.

For the CDR3, the DNA is TGTGCCAGTAGTCCCCCGGGGCCACGGGACACCGGGGAGCTGTTTTTT. Translation gives CASSPPGPRDTGELFF. The chain carries TRBV19 and TRBJ2-2; D assignment may be TRBD1 or TRBD2 (5 bases each). There are 16 residues in the CDR3. V lost 5 bases, J lost 3 bases, and 16 bases lay in between. Germline V gene sequence: CDR1 LNHDA, CDR2 SQIVND (reference sequence).

The V call is TRBV5-6, the J call TRBJ2-7; 10 bases fit TRBD2. The CDR3 contains 16 residues. The V gene's germline CDR1 is SGHDT and CDR2 YYEEEE. J was trimmed by 2 bases and V by 1 base; bases with no gene match: 6. The CDR3 spells CASSLYGLAETYEQYF. CDR3 DNA sequence: TGTGCCAGCAGCTTGTACGGACTAGCGGAGACCTACGAGCAGTACTTC.

The chain uses TRBV2 and TRBJ2-3, with D unresolved. Germline V gene sequence: CDR1 SNHLY, CDR2 FYNNEI. This CDR3 is built from 14 residues. V was trimmed by 6 bases and J by 2 bases, leaving 12 bases between them. In nucleotides, the CDR3 is TGTGCCAGCAGGGCAGACACCGTCACAGATACGCAGTATTTT. Amino acid sequence: CASRADTVTDTQYF.

The V and J genes are TRBV28 and TRBJ1-2, with a weak D call TRBD1 (5 bases). Looked up from germline, CDR1 is MDHEN and CDR2 is SYDVKM. V was cut by 6 bases and J by 5 bases, with 22 bases left in between. This CDR3 is built from 16 residues. The CDR3 nucleotides read TGTGCCAGCAGGCGGCAAATAGACAGAGATTCTTATGGCTACACCTTC. It specifies CASRRQIDRDSYGYTF.

The chain combines TRBV5-6 with TRBJ2-1; D uncertain. V dropped 1 base and J dropped 3 bases, with 5 bases sitting between them. This CDR3 comprises 13 residues. Germline values: CDR1 SGHDT, CDR2 YYEEEE. In DNA form, the CDR3 reads TGTGCCAGCAGCTTGCCCAACTACAATGAGCAGTTCTTC. It is translated as CASSLPNYNEQFF.

This sequence joins TRBV4-3 and TRBJ1-1; D possibly corresponds to TRBD1 (6 bases). Trimming left V 0 bases short and J 3 bases short, with 8 bases between. The CDR3 covers 14 residues. The germline V gene encodes CDR1 LGHNA and CDR2 YSLEER. The CDR3 here is CASSQDRGHTEAFF. CDR3 bases: TGCGCCAGCAGCCAAGACCGGGGGCACACTGAAGCTTTCTTT.

The chain links TRBV11-2 to TRBJ1-1; TRBD1 aligns across 7 bases. From germline, CDR1 is SGHAT and CDR2 FQNNGV. The CDR3 has 16 residues. The V segment lost 7 bases and the J segment 0 bases; nucleotides outside the gene matches: 11. The DNA for the CDR3 is TGTGCCAGCAACCACTACAGGGGTGGAGTGAACACTGAAGCTTTCTTT. Its translation: CASNHYRGGVNTEAFF.

The chain uses TRBV9 and TRBJ1-1; a weak D match, TRBD1 (5 bases). The CDR3 runs 14 residues. Between the trimmed V and J ends, which lost 4 bases and 0 bases, there was a span of 10 bases. Looked up from germline, CDR1 is SGDLS and CDR2 is YYNGEE. This CDR3 reads CASSRGALNTEAFF. The DNA of the CDR3 is TGTGCCAGCAGCCGAGGGGCCTTGAACACTGAAGCTTTCTTT.

The table lists this clone with a few counts. The chain couples TRBV7-2 to TRBJ2-1; D call uncertain. From germline, CDR1 is SGHTA and CDR2 FQGNSA. This CDR3 contains 16 residues. Trimming took off 8 bases at V and 0 bases at J, with 17 bases between the two ends. The CDR3 here is CASAGQHLTSYNEQFF. CDR3 nucleotides: TGTGCCAGCGCCGGGCAGCACCTAACCTCCTACAATGAGCAGTTCTTC.

The V gene is TRBV7-9, the J gene TRBJ2-1, with D perhaps being TRBD1 or TRBD2 (5 bases each). Germline V CDR1 and CDR2: SEHNR, FQNEAQ (reference sequence). The CDR3 extends over 12 amino acids. Trimming stripped 3 bases from V and 10 bases from J, with 10 bases between. In DNA, the CDR3 is TGTGCCAGCAGCTTGACCGGGACCGAGCAGTTCTTC. Its protein is CASSLTGTEQFF.

The chain carries TRBV25-1 and TRBJ2-2; maybe TRBD2 (5 bases). Trimming stripped 8 bases from V and 0 bases from J, with 7 bases between. CDR1 is MGHDK and CDR2 is SYGVNS in the germline V gene. The CDR3 runs 13 residues. For the CDR3, the DNA is TGTGCCAGCTCGGGGTCGAACACCGGGGAGCTGTTTTTT. It yields the protein CASSGSNTGELFF.

This clone came up once. The V call is TRBV6-1, the J call TRBJ2-1; 7 bases line up with TRBD2. V was clipped by 4 bases and J by 0 bases; unmatched bases: 6. There are 16 residues in the CDR3. CDR1 and CDR2 from the germline V gene are MNHNS and SASEGT. CDR3 protein: CASSAGLPSSYNEQFF. CDR3 sequence (DNA): TGTGCCAGCAGTGCGGGACTACCGAGCTCCTACAATGAGCAGTTCTTC.

This clone was detected only once. V usage is TRBV7-9 and J usage is TRBJ1-3, with D possibly being TRBD1 (5 bases). This CDR3 comprises 18 residues. Trimming removed 3 bases from V and 4 bases from J, with 22 bases in between. CDR1 and CDR2 from the germline V gene are SEHNR and FQNEAQ (reference sequence). The CDR3 nucleotides are TGTGCCAGCAGCTTTCGGTCCCGGGACGGGTTTGGCGGAAACACCATATATTTT. Amino acid sequence: CASSFRSRDGFGGNTIYF.

Only a few counts were recorded for this clone. The chain carries TRBV6-5 and TRBJ1-4, with 10 bases aligning to TRBD1. Germline CDR1 reads MNHEY; CDR2 reads SVGAGI. The CDR3 covers 14 residues. V lost 2 bases and J lost 7; bases outside the gene matches: 1. CDR3 nucleotides: TGTGCCAGCAGTTACGGGACAGGGGTTGAAAAACTGTTTTTT. Residues: CASSYGTGVEKLFF.

The V gene is TRBV27, the J gene TRBJ2-1; 7 positions match TRBD2. The junction had 10 bases not matched to a gene; V was cut back by 5 bases and J by 6 bases. Germline V gene sequence: CDR1 MNHEY, CDR2 SMNVEV (reference sequence). The CDR3 runs to 15 residues. The CDR3 is CASSNVGGHLNEQFF. CDR3 nucleotides: TGTGCCAGCAGTAACGTGGGAGGGCATCTCAATGAGCAGTTCTTC.

This chain joins TRBV5-5 and TRBJ2-7; unclear D gene. CDR1 is SGHKS, CDR2 YYEKEE, per germline (reference sequence). CDR3 length: 10 amino acids. With 9 bases removed from V and 5 bases from J, the gap between germline ends came to 9 bases. The CDR3 bases are TGTGCCAAAGCAGGTGACGAGCAGTACTTC. It translates to CAKAGDEQYF.